Detailed here is one T cell receptor (beta chain). Its antigen is still unknown. Data came from immunoSEQ multiplex PCR; TCRdb stores just in-frame clones and leaves some out. The data hold 450,000 to 550,000 clones, with roughly nine tenths observed a single time. The source of the sample is a study of Ad26.COV2.S vaccination and SARS-CoV-2 variants. Study-wide background: A COV1001 Ad26.COV2.S trial-arm participant provided the sample. General observations from the study: Vaccinees and placebo recipients showed similar non-spike TCR breadth. Vaccine recipients surpassed placebo recipients in spike-specific TCR breadth.

Treatment here: around 19 received Ad26.COV2.S at low or high dose, single or two shots; several received placebo; per-sample allocation not given. At day 63 after the first vaccine or placebo injection, samples were drawn. Donation was by an adult aged 18-55 years who was in Boston. Trimming took off 0 bases at V and 0 bases at J, with 13 bases between the two ends. Looked up from germline, CDR1 is ENHRY and CDR2 is SYGVKD. The CDR3 length is 17 residues. The V gene is TRBV10-3, the J gene TRBJ2-3, with D tentatively TRBD1 (5 bases). The source is a person aged 18 to 59 who received the Ad26.COV2.S COVID-19 vaccine or a placebo. The sequencing used peripheral blood, collected in a trial of Ad26.COV2.S vaccine versus placebo. The chain's CDR3 is CAISESEWWGSTDTQYF. DNA of the CDR3: TGTGCCATCAGTGAGTCGGAATGGTGGGGCAGCACAGATACGCAGTATTTT.